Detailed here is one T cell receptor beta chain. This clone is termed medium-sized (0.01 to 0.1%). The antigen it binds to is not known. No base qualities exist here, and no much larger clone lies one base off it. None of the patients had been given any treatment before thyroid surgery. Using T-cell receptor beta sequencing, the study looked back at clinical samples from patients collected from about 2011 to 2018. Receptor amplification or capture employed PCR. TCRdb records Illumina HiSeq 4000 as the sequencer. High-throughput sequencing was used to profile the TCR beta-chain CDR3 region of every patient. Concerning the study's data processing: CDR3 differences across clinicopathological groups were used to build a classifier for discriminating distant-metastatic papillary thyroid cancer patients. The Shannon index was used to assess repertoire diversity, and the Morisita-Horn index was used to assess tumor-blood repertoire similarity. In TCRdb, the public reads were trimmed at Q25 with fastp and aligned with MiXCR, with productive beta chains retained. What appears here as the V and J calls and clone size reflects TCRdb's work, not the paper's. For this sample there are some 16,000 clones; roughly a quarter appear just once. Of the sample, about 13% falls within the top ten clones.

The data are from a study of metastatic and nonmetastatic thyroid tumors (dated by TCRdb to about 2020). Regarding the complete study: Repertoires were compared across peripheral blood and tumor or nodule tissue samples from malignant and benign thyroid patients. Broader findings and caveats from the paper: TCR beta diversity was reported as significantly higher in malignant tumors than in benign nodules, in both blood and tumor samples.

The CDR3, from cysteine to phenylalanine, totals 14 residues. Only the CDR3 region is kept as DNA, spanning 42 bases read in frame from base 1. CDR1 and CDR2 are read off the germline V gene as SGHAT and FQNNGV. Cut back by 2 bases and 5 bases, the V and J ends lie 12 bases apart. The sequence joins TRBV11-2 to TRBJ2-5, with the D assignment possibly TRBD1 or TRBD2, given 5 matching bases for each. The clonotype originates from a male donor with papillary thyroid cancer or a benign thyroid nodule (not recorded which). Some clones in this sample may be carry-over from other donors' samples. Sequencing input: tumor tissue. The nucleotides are TGTGCCAGCAGCTTATGGTCAGGGACGGAGACCCAGTACTTC. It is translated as CASSLWSGTETQYF.